These 16 T cell receptor beta chains were all obtained from the same sample, sequenced in a study of regulatory T cells in long-lasting Graves disease. iRepertoire HTBI primers and Arm-PCR of CDR3 regions built TCR beta libraries. TCRdb reprocessed the multiplex PCR reads via MiXCR and lists one record per CDR3 protein. The table includes over 300,000 distinct CDR3 sequences, around 19% detected once. Time point: persistent/refractory GD, antithyroid drugs over 5 years with positive TRAb. From PBMCs, RNA was extracted and then used to make the TCR library. Here the sequenced sample was peripheral blood mononuclear cells (PBMCs), taken when the disease was refractory, from a patient treated with antithyroid drugs. Source of these receptors: a female donor with Graves disease.

This clonotype came up many times. The CDR3 nucleotides read TGTGCCAGTAGTGCATGGGACAGGGAAGGCTATGGCTACACCTTC. Its protein is CASSAWDREGYGYTF. The chain uses TRBV19 and TRBJ1-2, with 9 nucleotides matching TRBD1. The length of the CDR3 is 15 residues. V lost 5 bases and J lost 4; bases outside the gene matches: 8. Germline lookup yields CDR1 LNHDA and CDR2 SQIVND (reference sequence).

This clonotype was recorded at least ten times. The gene calls are TRBV4-1 and TRBJ1-2; D is perhaps TRBD1 (5 bases). V was shortened by 1 base and J by 4 bases, with 13 bases between the two germline ends. CDR3 length: 15 amino acids. Germline CDR1 is MGHRA and CDR2 is YSYEKL. CDR3 residues: CASSQAMGEAYGYTF. The CDR3 coding sequence is TGCGCCAGCAGCCAAGCAATGGGGGAGGCCTATGGCTACACCTTC.

This clonotype was recorded at least ten times. This sequence joins TRBV6-2 or TRBV6-3 and TRBJ2-7; 12 nucleotides line up with TRBD1. This CDR3 comprises 15 residues. Germline-derived CDR1 and CDR2 are MNHEY and SVGEGT. V lost 6 bases, J lost 6 bases, and 9 bases stayed unmatched. The DNA for the CDR3 is TGTGCCAGCAGCCAAGAGGGACAGGGGGCGGGCGAGCAGTACTTC. Translating gives CASSQEGQGAGEQYF.

This clonotype was detected many times. This chain joins TRBV12-3 or TRBV12-4 and TRBJ1-1, with D unresolved. This CDR3 has 16 amino acids. V was shortened by 0 bases and J by 1 base, with 12 bases between the two germline ends. The CDR3 DNA follows: TGTGCCAGCAGTTTAGCGGAACTCGTAGGGAACACTGAAGCTTTCTTT. Protein product: CASSLAELVGNTEAFF.

This clonotype was counted ten times or more. The V gene is TRBV12-3 or TRBV12-4, the J gene TRBJ1-1; D is uncertain. This CDR3 is built from 13 residues. Trimming took 0 bases from V and 1 from J, leaving 3 bases between them. In DNA, the CDR3 is TGTGCCAGCAGTTTAGCCTCGAACACTGAAGCTTTCTTT. Translating it yields CASSLASNTEAFF.

This clonotype was observed many times. J is TRBJ2-7 and V is TRBV11-2, with 10 bases lining up with TRBD1. The CDR3 length is 14 residues. CDR1 is SGHAT and CDR2 is FQNNGV in the germline V gene. After removal of 7 bases from V and 3 bases from J, the junction contained 6 bases not matched to a gene. This CDR3 reads CASTTDRGLYEQYF. Written as DNA, the CDR3 is TGTGCCAGCACCACAGACAGGGGGCTCTACGAGCAGTACTTC.

The table lists this clonotype with many counts. This chain joins TRBV28 and TRBJ2-7; no clear D gene. The germline CDR1 and CDR2 sequences are MDHEN and SYDVKM. Trimming took 8 bases from V and 0 from J, leaving 11 bases between them. The CDR3 length is 13 residues. CDR3 bases: TGTGCCAGCCTATTTGCTGGCTCCTACGAGCAGTACTTC. Amino acids: CASLFAGSYEQYF.

The rearrangement uses TRBV28 and TRBJ2-1; D possibly uses TRBD1 or TRBD2 (6 bases each). V lost 6 bases to trimming and J lost 15 bases, with 18 bases between them. This CDR3 has 12 amino acids. The germline V gene encodes CDR1 MDHEN and CDR2 SYDVKM. CDR3: CASSSGGRDLFF. In nucleotides, the CDR3 is TGTGCCAGCAGCTCTGGGGGGCGGGACCTGTTCTTC.

With respect to this clonotype: Being one base from a much bigger clone, this may be a read error. V usage is TRBV12-3 or TRBV12-4 and J usage is TRBJ1-6; possible D gene TRBD1, 5 bases. With 3 bases removed from V and 9 bases from J, the gap between germline ends came to 12 bases. This CDR3 is built from 14 residues. CDR3: CASSFHGAGSPLHF. CDR3 nucleotide sequence: TGTGCCAGCAGTTTTCACGGGGCCGGTTCACCCCTCCACTTT.

Comments on this clonotype: A much more abundant neighbour one base away suggests this may be a read error. J is TRBJ2-5 and V is TRBV7-9; 8 bases align to TRBD2. Trimming took 5 bases from V and 7 from J; bases not matched to a gene: 6. Germline V gives CDR1 SEHNR, CDR2 FQNEAQ (reference sequence). The CDR3 has 13 residues. The CDR3 loop reads CASSDGLAGTQYF. CDR3 nucleotides: TGTGCCAGCAGCGACGGACTAGCAGGGACCCAGTACTTC.

This clonotype has a handful of counts. The rearrangement uses TRBV3-1 and TRBJ1-2, with 7 positions matching TRBD1. Germline CDR1 is LGHDT and CDR2 is YNNKEL (reference sequence). CDR3 length equals 15 residues. V shed 4 bases, J shed 0 bases, and the junction held 5 bases outside the gene matches. The CDR3 coding sequence is TGTGCCAGCAGCCCGTGGGACAGCTCTAACTATGGCTACACCTTC. It yields the protein CASSPWDSSNYGYTF.

This clonotype was observed at least ten times. This chain uses TRBV11-2 with TRBJ2-2; TRBD2 aligns across 8 bases. The CDR3 runs to 15 residues. The V and J ends lost 2 bases and 6 bases, in that order; junction bases with no gene match: 5. Germline CDR1 and CDR2: SGHAT and FQNNGV. The CDR3 bases are TGTGCCAGCAGCTTAACGGGGGGGCCCCCCGGGGAGCTGTTTTTT. It encodes CASSLTGGPPGELFF. Using reference TRBV11-2 and TRBJ2-2 for the parts outside the CDR3, the full variable domain is EAGVAQSPRYKIIEKRQSVAFWCNPISGHATLYWYQQILGQGPKLLIQFQNNGVVDDSQLPKDRFSAERLKGVDSTLKIQPAKLEDSAVYLCASSLTGGPPGELFFGEGSRLTVL.

This clonotype was seen ten or more times. J is TRBJ2-5 and V is TRBV6-5, with 7 bases matching TRBD1. V lost 4 bases to trimming and J lost 2 bases; unmatched junction nucleotides: 10. Germline V CDR1 and CDR2: MNHEY, SVGAGI. The CDR3 covers 16 residues. CDR3 in amino acids: CASSLGFRTGQETQYF. The CDR3 coding sequence is TGTGCCAGCAGTTTGGGCTTTCGGACAGGACAAGAGACCCAGTACTTC.

In its sample, this clonotype was seen many times. The chain couples TRBV7-2 to TRBJ1-6; D is perhaps TRBD1 (6 bases). The germline V gene encodes CDR1 SGHTA and CDR2 FQGNSA. This CDR3 is 15 amino acids long. With 4 bases removed from V and 11 bases from J, the gap between germline ends came to 18 bases. The CDR3 nucleotides are TGTGCCAGCAGCTCAGTGACAGGATACTTAACACCCCTCCACTTT. It codes for CASSSVTGYLTPLHF.

This clonotype was observed a single time. A much larger clone differs by one base, so this may be a read error. The CDR3 end shows no conserved phenylalanine or tryptophan, and so a read error is likely. V and J are TRBV6-2 or TRBV6-3 and TRBJ1-2, with unresolved D. This CDR3 comprises 15 residues. Trimming took off 3 bases at V and 8 bases at J, with 19 bases between the two ends. The germline V gene encodes CDR1 MNHEY and CDR2 SVGEGT. The CDR3 region is CASSYSGPVLRGYTS. The CDR3 nucleotides are TGTGCCAGCAGTTATTCCGGGCCTGTCCTCAGGGGCTACACCTCC.

This chain links TRBV4-1 with TRBJ2-7; the match to TRBD2 covers 9 bases. CDR3 length: 16 amino acids. The V and J ends lost 4 bases and 0 bases, in that order; junction bases with no gene match: 7. CDR1 and CDR2 (germline): MGHRA, YSYEKL. The CDR3 bases are TGCGCCAGCAGCCGAATCGCGGGAGGGCGCTCCTACGAGCAGTACTTC. It specifies CASSRIAGGRSYEQYF.